This T cell receptor beta chain was found in a study of blood T cell repertoires in COVID-19. Study details: Italy, Spain and the United States were the sources of the convalescent and acute COVID-19 samples.

In Seattle, patients joined the study during active infection and were tracked longitudinally. With respect to this clone: Other DNA sequences in this sample translate to the same CDR3.

The assay was immunoSEQ multiplex PCR, and TCRdb's table has in-frame clones only and misses some. The data show 250,000 to 400,000 clones, 90% seen once. This CDR3 comprises 13 residues. Germline V gene sequence: CDR1 MNHEY, CDR2 SVGAGI. V was cut by 2 bases and J by 4 bases, with 8 bases left in between. The gene calls are TRBV6-5 and TRBJ1-1; D perhaps matches TRBD1 (6 bases). Material: peripheral blood. The TCR was taken from a woman in her twenties or thirties with COVID-19, enrolled during active disease. CDR3 in DNA: TGTGCCAGCAGTTACAGAGGGGGCACTGAAGCTTTCTTT. Protein: CASSYRGGTEAFF.